A selection of T cell receptor beta chains follows, all from one sample in a study of Ad26.COV2.S vaccination and SARS-CoV-2 variants. The repertoire was sequenced with immunoSEQ multiplex PCR; TCRdb's copy has only in-frame clones and lacks some. The sample includes around 300,000 clones, approximately 86% seen only once; the top ten take around 10%. The material sequenced was peripheral blood, taken in a trial of Ad26.COV2.S vaccine versus placebo. Every receptor here comes from a person between 18 and 65 years old who received the Ad26.COV2.S COVID-19 vaccine or a placebo. Each CDR3 is given with its conserved first and last residue. The D gene is left open where the match is weak. Rows may omit the clone size; those that give it use once, few, many or a size class.

TRBJ2-7 TRBV18 once TRBD1 CASSPTGTGSSYEQYF TGTGCCAGCTCACCAACCGGGACAGGGAGCTCCTACGAGCAGTACTTC
TRBJ2-1 TRBV14 . TRBD2 CASSKTSGRSNEQFF TGTGCCAGCAGCAAAACTAGCGGGAGATCCAATGAGCAGTTCTTC
TRBJ2-1 TRBV7-8 few TRBD2 CASSFRGTSDSEQFF TGTGCCAGCAGCTTCAGAGGAACTAGCGATAGTGAGCAGTTCTTC
TRBJ1-2 TRBV19 few . CASNEGTNYGYTF TGTGCCAGTAACGAGGGTACAAACTATGGCTACACCTTC
TRBJ2-5 TRBV7-2 . TRBD2 CASSLVRLAAQARTYF TGTGCCAGCAGCTTAGTACGACTAGCGGCCCAGGCAAGAACGTACTTC
TRBJ2-3 TRBV10-3 . . CAIKEETQGTQYF TGTGCCATCAAAGAGGAGACGCAGGGTACGCAGTATTTT
TRBJ1-5 TRBV5-1 . . CASSLGGPYSNQPQHF TGCGCCAGCAGCTTGGGAGGCCCATATAGCAATCAGCCCCAGCATTTT
TRBJ1-4 TRBV6-6 . . CASRGAAELFF TGTGCCAGCAGGGGGGCGGCGGAACTGTTTTTT
TRBJ1-1 TRBV10-2 . . CASRTGINTEAFF TGCGCCAGCAGAACAGGGATAAACACTGAAGCTTTCTTT
TRBJ2-7 TRBV9 . . CASNRDFSSEQYF TGTGCCAGCAACCGGGACTTTTCCTCCGAGCAGTACTTC
TRBJ1-5 TRBV7-8 . . CASSPSYQPQHF TGTGCCAGCAGCCCCTCCTATCAGCCCCAGCATTTT
TRBJ2-3 TRBV30 few . CAWSDTPGDTQYF TGTGCCTGGAGTGATACCCCCGGGGATACGCAGTATTTT
TRBJ2-2 TRBV27 . . CASSLTTGELFF TGTGCCAGCAGTCTCACCACCGGGGAGCTGTTTTTT
TRBJ2-5 TRBV10-2 . . CASSEVRETQYF TGCGCCAGCAGTGAAGTTCGGGAGACCCAGTACTTC
TRBJ1-5 TRBV7-8 . . CASSPRNRGLGQPQHF TGTGCCAGCAGCCCTCGGAACCGGGGCCTAGGGCAGCCCCAGCATTTT
TRBJ1-1 TRBV6-2/TRBV6-3 . . CASSYATARTEAFF TGTGCCAGCAGTTACGCGACAGCTCGGACTGAAGCTTTCTTT
TRBJ2-3 TRBV5-6 . . CASSLEGVVVAQYF TGTGCCAGCAGCTTGGAGGGGGTGGTGGTGGCGCAGTATTTT
TRBJ2-6 TRBV2 . . CASSVGAAASSGANVLTF TGTGCCAGCAGTGTTGGAGCGGCCGCTAGCTCTGGGGCCAACGTCCTGACTTTC
TRBJ1-3 TRBV18 . . CASSTSSTVYSGNTIYF TGTGCCAGCTCAACGTCTTCGACGGTGTACTCTGGAAACACCATATATTTT
TRBJ2-7 TRBV29-1 . . CSVTRTSSYEQYF TGCAGCGTGACTAGGACGAGCTCCTACGAGCAGTACTTC
TRBJ1-2 TRBV19 once . CASTLVRGDGYTF TGTGCCAGTACCCTCGTGCGGGGTGATGGCTACACCTTC
TRBJ1-1 TRBV11-2 . TRBD1 CASSPSWTGANTEAFF TGTGCCAGCAGCCCCTCGTGGACAGGGGCAAACACTGAAGCTTTCTTT
TRBJ2-5 TRBV20-1 . . CTASRGETQYF TGCACAGCGTCCAGGGGAGAGACCCAGTACTTC
TRBJ1-4 TRBV11-2 . . CASSRPGHLGVSEKLFF TGTGCCAGCAGCCGCCCGGGACATCTGGGGGTCAGTGAAAAACTGTTTTTT
TRBJ2-2 TRBV5-4 . . CASSLEVTNTGELFF TGTGCCAGCAGCTTGGAGGTTACGAACACCGGGGAGCTGTTTTTT
TRBJ2-7 TRBV28 . TRBD1 CASDGPAGGFYEQYF TGTGCCAGTGATGGCCCCGCAGGGGGCTTCTACGAGCAGTACTTC
TRBJ2-7 TRBV30 . . CAWTRTDYEQYF TGTGCCTGGACTCGGACAGACTACGAGCAGTACTTC
TRBJ2-1 TRBV7-3 . . CASSPGGGGEQFF TGTGCCAGCAGCCCCGGTGGGGGAGGTGAGCAGTTCTTC
TRBJ2-3 TRBV5-6 . TRBD1 CASSTGQGRGTDTQYF TGTGCCAGCAGCACGGGACAGGGTAGGGGTACAGATACGCAGTATTTT
TRBJ1-6 TRBV3-1/TRBV3-2 . . CASSPEGVYNSPLHF TGTGCCAGCAGCCCCGAGGGGGTTTATAATTCACCCCTCCACTTT
TRBJ1-1 TRBV9 few . CASSKARTADNIEAFF TGTGCCAGCAGCAAAGCTCGGACAGCCGATAATATTGAAGCTTTCTTT
TRBJ2-4 TRBV24-1 few TRBD1 CATADRGAKNIQYF TGTGCCACCGCGGACAGGGGTGCCAAAAACATTCAGTACTTC
TRBJ1-6 TRBV14 . TRBD1 CASSHDRDRGLDSPLHF TGTGCCAGCAGCCATGACAGGGACAGGGGGCTCGATTCACCCCTCCACTTT
TRBJ2-1 TRBV28 . . CASSYPGGNLNEQFF TGTGCCAGCAGTTACCCTGGTGGGAACCTCAATGAGCAGTTCTTC
TRBJ1-6 TRBV7-2 . TRBD1 CASSFTPGQRHSPLHF TGTGCCAGCAGCTTCACACCGGGACAGAGACATTCACCCCTCCACTTT
TRBJ1-4 TRBV7-2 . TRBD1 CASSSRTGQNGKLFF TGTGCCAGCAGCTCACGGACAGGGCAAAATGGAAAACTGTTTTTT
TRBJ2-2 TRBV30 . . CAWSVRSGELFF TGTGCCTGGAGTGTACGGAGCGGGGAGCTGTTTTTT
TRBJ2-5 TRBV29-1 . TRBD2 CSVSTSGGSQETQYF TGCAGCGTTTCGACTAGCGGGGGGTCTCAAGAGACCCAGTACTTC
TRBJ2-3 TRBV11-2 once . CASSFRSRFSDTQYF TGTGCCAGCAGCTTTCGGTCCAGGTTCTCAGATACGCAGTATTTT
TRBJ2-2 TRBV19 . TRBD1 CASSGTGCTGELFF TGTGCCAGTAGTGGGACAGGGTGTACCGGGGAGCTGTTTTTT
TRBJ2-5 TRBV6-2/TRBV6-3 . TRBD2 CASSPFPYGGGVETQYF TGTGCCAGCAGCCCCTTCCCTTATGGGGGGGGAGTGGAGACCCAGTACTTC
TRBJ1-5 TRBV5-4 . . CASSLAGQPQHF TGTGCCAGCAGCTTGGCCGGGCAGCCCCAGCATTTT
TRBJ1-2 TRBV28 . . CASSLGLGRERLYGYTF TGTGCCAGCAGTTTAGGTCTAGGCAGGGAAAGACTATACGGCTACACCTTC
TRBJ2-3 TRBV6-4 . . CASRTGPTDTQYF TGTGCCAGCAGAACAGGGCCCACAGATACGCAGTATTTT
TRBJ1-5 TRBV28 once . CASSPPGLLLPGSNQPQHF TGTGCCAGCAGTCCCCCAGGGCTGCTCCTACCGGGCAGCAATCAGCCCCAGCATTTT
TRBJ2-2 TRBV19 . . CASKLRDTISNTGELFF TGTGCCAGTAAACTGCGGGACACGATATCGAACACCGGGGAGCTGTTTTTT
TRBJ2-2 TRBV4-1 . TRBD2 CASSLASGGLPGELFF TGCGCCAGCAGCCTCGCTAGCGGGGGCCTTCCCGGGGAGCTGTTTTTT
TRBJ1-1 TRBV4-3 . . CASSPLWTGVADTEAFF TGCGCCAGCAGCCCTCTTTGGACGGGTGTGGCGGACACTGAAGCTTTCTTT
TRBJ2-7 TRBV9 once TRBD1 CASSVGVPGQGFYEQYF TGTGCCAGCAGCGTAGGGGTACCGGGACAGGGGTTCTACGAGCAGTACTTC
TRBJ2-7 TRBV7-9 . . CASSLAGMQGYEQYF TGTGCCAGCAGCTTAGCGGGGATGCAGGGATACGAGCAGTACTTC
TRBJ1-5 TRBV3-1/TRBV3-2 . . CASSQVGRGQPQHF TGTGCCAGCAGCCAAGTCGGACGGGGTCAGCCCCAGCATTTT
TRBJ2-5 TRBV7-8 . . CASSLAARDGETQYF TGTGCCAGCAGCTTAGCTGCCAGGGATGGAGAGACCCAGTACTTC
TRBJ2-1 TRBV9 . TRBD1 CASSLGQGPYNEQFF TGTGCCAGCAGCCTTGGACAGGGACCCTACAATGAGCAGTTCTTC
TRBJ2-5 TRBV11-2 . . CASSLFTGPIGETQYF TGTGCCAGCAGCTTATTTACGGGACCCATCGGGGAGACCCAGTACTTC
TRBJ1-1 TRBV18 . . CASSGLEDTEAFF TGTGCCAGCTCAGGGCTCGAAGACACTGAAGCTTTCTTT
TRBJ2-7 TRBV24-1 . TRBD1 CATSDLGTGDEQYF TGTGCCACCAGTGATTTAGGGACAGGTGACGAGCAGTACTTC